Shown below are 19 T cell receptor beta chains from a single sample sequenced in a study of post-analysis software for immune sequencing data. Study-wide points: When patients were compared with controls, five TRBV segments were more frequent, TRBV5-6, TRBV5-1 and TRBV20-1 among them.

Their recognized antigens are unknown. Prepared libraries of TCR beta cDNA carried unique molecular identifiers. TCRdb re-called the PCR reads through MiXCR, storing one row per CDR3 protein. There are 740,000 or so distinct CDR3 sequences in the sample; about 57% occur only once, and approximately 4.3% lies in the top ten. Sequenced material: blood. The source of these receptors is a girl aged 10-17 years with multiple sclerosis.

The sample holds a few counts of this clonotype. This rearrangement joins TRBV29-1 to TRBJ2-5, with TRBD2 identical over 7 bases. This CDR3 is 15 amino acids long. In germline, CDR1 is SQVTM, CDR2 ANQGSEA. Losses at the gene ends were 4 bases for V and 0 bases for J; bases not matched to a gene: 8. CDR3: CSVVVLGGYQETQYF. CDR3 sequence (DNA): TGCAGCGTTGTAGTACTCGGGGGGTACCAAGAGACCCAGTACTTC.

This clonotype was recorded once. The chain uses TRBV5-6 and TRBJ2-3, with TRBD2 matching 8 bases. Germline V gene lookup returns CDR1 SGHDT and CDR2 YYEEEE. V trimming: 6 bases; J trimming: 1 base; junction bases outside the gene matches: 19. This CDR3 has 19 residues. The CDR3 bases are TGTGCCAGCATTGGTCGGGTAGCGGGGAAGACACGACGCACAGATACGCAGTATTTT. The encoded protein is CASIGRVAGKTRRTDTQYF.

This clonotype showed up just a few times. V is TRBV20-1 and J is TRBJ2-1; 8 bases agree with TRBD1. With 3 bases clipped from V and 5 bases from J, the junction kept 3 bases outside the gene matches. Germline V CDR1 and CDR2: DFQATT, SNEGSKA (reference sequence). CDR3 size: 13 residues. In nucleotides, the CDR3 is TGCAGTGCTAGGCCGACAGGGGACAATGAGCAGTTCTTC. As protein: CSARPTGDNEQFF.

This clonotype was detected only a few times. This chain joins TRBV29-1 and TRBJ1-1; a possible D gene is TRBD1 (5 bases). Germline V CDR1 and CDR2: SQVTM, ANQGSEA. The V and J ends lost 4 bases and 10 bases respectively, with 16 bases between them. The CDR3 sequence is 12 residues long. The CDR3, as DNA: TGCAGCGTTGTTAGGGGAGTTTCAGGAGCTTTCTTT. Amino acid sequence: CSVVRGVSGAFF.

The rearrangement joins TRBV29-1 to TRBJ2-7, with D perhaps TRBD1 (6 bases). V lost 4 bases and J 6 bases, leaving 16 bases between the germline ends. The germline CDR1 and CDR2 sequences are SQVTM and ANQGSEA. This CDR3 region has 13 residues. CDR3 sequence (DNA): TGCAGCGTTGCCCGGCGTCAGGGGCCCGAGCAGTACTTC. It codes for CSVARRQGPEQYF.

This clonotype was counted between two and nine times. This rearrangement joins TRBV28 to TRBJ2-7; D ambiguous. Trimming shortened V by 5 bases and J by 1 base, and 12 bases separated the two germline ends. The CDR3 covers 14 residues. Germline V gene sequence: CDR1 MDHEN, CDR2 SYDVKM. DNA of the CDR3: TGTGCCAGCAGTCCCCCGGATGCGTCCTACGAGCAGTACTTC. Encoded protein: CASSPPDASYEQYF. Combining the CDR3 with reference TRBV28 and TRBJ2-7 gives the whole variable domain DVKVTQSSRYLVKRTGEKVFLECVQDMDHENMFWYRQDPGLGLRLIYFSYDVKMKEKGDIPEGYSVSREKKERFSLILESASTNQTSMYLCASSPPDASYEQYFGPGTRLTVT.

This clonotype was seen a handful of times. The chain has TRBV6-5 and TRBJ1-2, with 9 bases fitting TRBD1. Trimming at V came to 2 bases and at J to 4 bases, leaving 8 bases not matched to a gene. Germline loops: CDR1 MNHEY, CDR2 SVGAGI. This CDR3 comprises 16 residues. In nucleotides, the CDR3 is TGTGCCAGCAGTTACCTTACTGACAGGGGGATCTATGGCTACACCTTC. Its protein is CASSYLTDRGIYGYTF.

V and J are TRBV28 and TRBJ2-4; 9 nucleotides match TRBD1. Trimming at V came to 10 bases and at J to 7 bases, leaving 8 bases not matched to a gene. Germline values: CDR1 MDHEN, CDR2 SYDVKM. This CDR3 has 13 amino acids. CDR3 nucleotide sequence: TGTGCCATCTCCGGGACAGGGCGCAACATTCAGTACTTC. It yields the protein CAISGTGRNIQYF.

The chain couples TRBV3-1 to TRBJ2-4; D is perhaps TRBD1 or TRBD2 (5 bases each). V lost 0 bases, J lost 14 bases, and 14 bases lay in between. The length of the CDR3 is 13 residues. The germline gives CDR1 LGHDT, CDR2 YNNKEL (reference sequence). DNA for the CDR3: TGTGCCAGCAGCCAAGATTTTGGGCAGGGAGAGTACTTC. As protein: CASSQDFGQGEYF.

The rearrangement uses TRBV14 and TRBJ2-5; the D is unclear. V was trimmed by 4 bases and J by 6 bases, leaving 12 bases between them. The germline CDR1 and CDR2 sequences are SGHDN and FVKESK. This CDR3 contains 13 residues. CDR3 sequence: CASSPQPLQTQYF. In nucleotides, the CDR3 is TGTGCCAGCAGCCCCCAGCCGCTGCAGACCCAGTACTTC.

This clonotype was observed a few times. The chain employs TRBV20-1 and TRBJ2-5, with 9 positions matching TRBD2. The J call may be faulty, since TRBJ2-1 better matches the DNA end. Germline CDR1 is DFQATT and CDR2 is SNEGSKA (reference sequence). The CDR3 is 13 amino acids. The CDR3, as DNA: TGCAGTGCTAGGCTAGCGGGGCAAGAGACCCAGTTCTTC. It encodes CSARLAGQETQFF.

The V and J genes are TRBV20-1 and TRBJ2-6, with 8 bases matching TRBD1. Trimming took 4 bases from V and 0 from J; bases not matched to a gene: 11. Germline V gene sequence: CDR1 DFQATT, CDR2 SNEGSKA (reference sequence). This CDR3 has 18 amino acids. CDR3 coding DNA: TGCAGTGCTACTTATCACAGGGGGGCCCCCTCTGGGGCCAACGTCCTGACTTTC. This codes for CSATYHRGAPSGANVLTF.

This clonotype occurred a few times. The chain uses TRBV29-1 and TRBJ1-2, with D perhaps matching TRBD1 (5 bases). Germline CDR1 and CDR2: SQVTM and ANQGSEA. This CDR3 is 14 amino acids long. Trimming took 2 bases from V and 2 from J, leaving 12 bases between them. The CDR3 spells CSVESTVVNYGYTF. In nucleotides, the CDR3 is TGCAGCGTTGAATCGACAGTCGTCAACTATGGCTACACCTTC.

The chain uses TRBV14 and TRBJ1-1; no reliable D call. The germline CDR1 and CDR2 sequences are SGHDN and FVKESK. Trimming took 1 base from V and 5 from J, leaving 2 bases between them. This CDR3 is 11 amino acids long. CDR3 loop: CASSQVTEAFF. DNA for the CDR3: TGTGCCAGCAGCCAAGTAACTGAAGCTTTCTTT.

V is TRBV7-9 and J is TRBJ2-7; 7 bases match TRBD1. This CDR3 is built from 14 residues. Germline assignment: CDR1 SEHNR and CDR2 FQNEAQ (reference sequence). V shed 4 bases and J 6 bases; nucleotides not matched to a gene: 9. The CDR3 DNA reads TGTGCCAGCAGCTCAACAGGGGAATGGTTCGAGCAGTACTTC. Protein product: CASSSTGEWFEQYF. Filled out from reference TRBV7-9 and TRBJ2-7, the complete variable domain reads DTGVSQNPRHKITKRGQNVTFRCDPISEHNRLYWYRQTLGQGPEFLTYFQNEAQLEKSRLLSDRFSAERPKGSFSTLEIQRTEQGDSAMYLCASSSTGEWFEQYFGPGTRLTVT.

This clonotype has only one observation. This chain links TRBV4-1 with TRBJ2-1; 8 positions agree with TRBD2. CDR3 size: 15 residues. With V trimmed by 4 bases and J by 7 bases, 9 bases remained unmatched. From germline, CDR1 is MGHRA and CDR2 YSYEKL. The CDR3, as DNA: TGCGCCAGCAGCCCAGGACTAGCCGGAGAGAATGAGCAGTTCTTC. Encoded protein: CASSPGLAGENEQFF.

The table lists this clonotype with a few counts. The gene calls are TRBV7-2 and TRBJ1-1; 8 bases line up with TRBD1. The V and J ends lost 5 bases and 4 bases, in that order; junction bases with no gene match: 6. The CDR3 is made up of 14 amino acids. Looked up from germline, CDR1 is SGHTA and CDR2 is FQGNSA. DNA for the CDR3: TGTGCCAGCAGCGTGGGCAGGGGGCCCACTGAAGCTTTCTTT. It is translated as CASSVGRGPTEAFF.

Concerning this clonotype itself: A junction end diverges from the germline sequence, so it may reflect a read error. The chain has TRBV12-5 and TRBJ2-7; 9 bases are shared with TRBD1. The CDR3 has 17 amino acids. Germline CDR1 and CDR2: LGHNT and FRNRAP. DNA of the CDR3: TGTGCTAGTGGTTTGGTTTGGGGACAGGGTAACTCCTCCGAGCAGTACTTC. Its translation is CASGLVWGQGNSSEQYF.

V usage is TRBV6-6 and J usage is TRBJ1-1; perhaps TRBD1 as D (5 bases). The germline gives CDR1 MNHNY, CDR2 SVGAGI (reference sequence). Between the trimmed V and J ends, which lost 2 bases and 1 base, there was a span of 17 bases. CDR3 length: 17 amino acids. The CDR3 coding sequence is TGTGCCAGCAGTTACCCGAGCGGGGGGAGGAGGAACACTGAAGCTTTCTTT. Amino acids: CASSYPSGGRRNTEAFF.